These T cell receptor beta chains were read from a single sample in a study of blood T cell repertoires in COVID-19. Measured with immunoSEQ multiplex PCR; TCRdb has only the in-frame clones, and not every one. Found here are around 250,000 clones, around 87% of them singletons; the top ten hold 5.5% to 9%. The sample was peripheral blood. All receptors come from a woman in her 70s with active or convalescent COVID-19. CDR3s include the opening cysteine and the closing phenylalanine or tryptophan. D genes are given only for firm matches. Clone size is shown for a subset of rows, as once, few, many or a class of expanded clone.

TGCGCCAGCAGCCAAAGCCCCAACTCGGTACGCCAGCCCCAGCATTTT	CASSQSPNSVRQPQHF	TRBJ1-5	few	-	16	TRBV4-1
TGCGCCAGCAGCCAAGGGCAGTATTCGTCCGAGCAGTACTTC	CASSQGQYSSEQYF	TRBJ2-7	-	-	14	TRBV4-1
TGTGCCAGCAGCGTAGAGGTAGGACAGGGAAGCGAGACCCAGTACTTC	CASSVEVGQGSETQYF	TRBJ2-5	-	TRBD1	16	TRBV9
TGTGCCAGCAGTCCGGGAGTAGGCTCTGGCTACACCTTC	CASSPGVGSGYTF	TRBJ1-2	-	-	13	TRBV2
TGTGCCAGCAGCCTTCCGGGACTCTATGGCTACACCTTC	CASSLPGLYGYTF	TRBJ1-2	-	-	13	TRBV9
TGTGCTAGTGCCCGAGGAGGTGGAGCTTACGCTGAAGCTTTCTTT	CASARGGGAYAEAFF	TRBJ1-1	few	-	15	TRBV12-5
TGTGCCAGCAGTTACGGTTTAGACGGGAACACCATATATTTT	CASSYGLDGNTIYF	TRBJ1-3	-	-	14	TRBV6-5
TGTGCCAGCAGTTTTTGGGATAGGAGGGGTGACGCTTTCTTT	CASSFWDRRGDAFF	TRBJ1-1	-	-	14	TRBV6-5
TGTGCCAGCAGCTTAGGGGGGACTATCATGAACACTGAAGCTTTCTTT	CASSLGGTIMNTEAFF	TRBJ1-1	-	-	16	TRBV7-8
TGTGCCAGCAGCTTCCACAGGGATCTCTCCTACAATGAGCAGTTCTTC	CASSFHRDLSYNEQFF	TRBJ2-1	-	-	16	TRBV7-2
TGTGCCAGCAGTTACCCCGCCGGGGGGGCAAGCAATCAGCCCCAGCATTTT	CASSYPAGGASNQPQHF	TRBJ1-5	-	-	17	TRBV6-2/TRBV6-3
TGTGCCAGCTCATCCCCGACAGGACGTTCGAATTCACCCCTCCACTTT	CASSSPTGRSNSPLHF	TRBJ1-6	few	-	16	TRBV18
TGCAGCGTGGTTCCAGGGGGGAATGAAAAACTGTTTTTT	CSVVPGGNEKLFF	TRBJ1-4	-	TRBD1	13	TRBV29-1
TGTGCCAGCAGCGTAACACAGGGCCTAGGCGAAAAACTGTTTTTT	CASSVTQGLGEKLFF	TRBJ1-4	once	-	15	TRBV9
TGTGCCAGCAGCATCACAGGGCGGGAGACCCAGTACTTC	CASSITGRETQYF	TRBJ2-5	-	-	13	TRBV9
TGTGCCAGCAGCCATCGAGGCCCGGGGAACTACGAGCAGTACTTC	CASSHRGPGNYEQYF	TRBJ2-7	-	-	15	TRBV5-8
TGTGCCAGCGGGGACAGGGGCCCCATCGATGGTTACACCTTC	CASGDRGPIDGYTF	TRBJ1-2	-	TRBD1	14	TRBV6-5
TGTGCTAGTGGGGGACAGGGGGGCAATCAGCCCCAGCATTTT	CASGGQGGNQPQHF	TRBJ1-5	few	TRBD1	14	TRBV12-5
TGTGCCAGCAGTTATCGGGAGGCCTACGAGCAGTACTTC	CASSYREAYEQYF	TRBJ2-7	-	TRBD2	13	TRBV6-2/TRBV6-3
TGTGCCAGCAGCTCTCGGGACAGGGTCTCCGAGCAGTACTTC	CASSSRDRVSEQYF	TRBJ2-7	-	TRBD1	14	TRBV9
TGTGCCAGTAGACAGGGGGCAGGAGAGACCCAGTACTTC	CASRQGAGETQYF	TRBJ2-5	-	TRBD1	13	TRBV19
TGTGCCACCAGCAGGGACAACACAGATACGCAGTATTTT	CATSRDNTDTQYF	TRBJ2-3	-	-	13	TRBV15
TGTGCCAGCAGTTACAGTCGCCAAGGGGGCACTGAAGCTTTCTTT	CASSYSRQGGTEAFF	TRBJ1-1	-	-	15	TRBV6-5
TGTGCCAGCAGTGAAGGGCGGGGGGCCTACAATGAGCAGTTCTTC	CASSEGRGAYNEQFF	TRBJ2-1	-	TRBD2	15	TRBV2
TGCGCCAGCAGCATGGGACTTTTCTCCTCCTACAATGAGCAGTTCTTC	CASSMGLFSSYNEQFF	TRBJ2-1	-	-	16	TRBV5-1
TGTGCCAGCAGACCTAGCGGGGGGGAAAACAATGAGCAGTTCTTC	CASRPSGGENNEQFF	TRBJ2-1	-	TRBD2	15	TRBV6-2/TRBV6-3
TGTGCCAGCAGTTATTCCGGGACAGCCCCTGAAGCTTTCTTT	CASSYSGTAPEAFF	TRBJ1-1	-	TRBD1	14	TRBV3-1/TRBV3-2
TGCGCCAGCACCCCACGCGTTGGAGGTCAGCCCCAGCATTTT	CASTPRVGGQPQHF	TRBJ1-5	-	-	14	TRBV5-1
TGTGCCAGCAGCTTAGTCGGGATTCGAACTGAAGCTTTCTTT	CASSLVGIRTEAFF	TRBJ1-1	-	-	14	TRBV5-6
TGTGCCAGCAGCAAACGACAGTCCACAGATACGCAGTATTTT	CASSKRQSTDTQYF	TRBJ2-3	-	-	14	TRBV11-3
TGTGCCAGCAGCAAAGACACAGCCATGGACTATGGCTACACCTTC	CASSKDTAMDYGYTF	TRBJ1-2	-	-	15	TRBV21-1
TGTGCCAGCAGCTTAGCGGGGCTCCAAGAGACCCAGTACTTC	CASSLAGLQETQYF	TRBJ2-5	-	-	14	TRBV7-9
TGTGCCACCAGTGCTGGGGGGGGAATTCCCAACTATGGCTACACCTTC	CATSAGGGIPNYGYTF	TRBJ1-2	once	-	16	TRBV24-1
TGTGCCAGCACCCTGGGGGACTTCACAGGCAGGGACCTCTACGAGCAGTACTTC	CASTLGDFTGRDLYEQYF	TRBJ2-7	-	-	18	TRBV9
TGTGCCAGCAGCAAACAGGGAAAGAACACTGAAGCTTTCTTT	CASSKQGKNTEAFF	TRBJ1-1	-	-	14	TRBV7-9
TGTGCCAGCAGCGAGCGGGGTTTCCAAGAGACCCAGTACTTC	CASSERGFQETQYF	TRBJ2-5	-	TRBD2	14	TRBV6-5
TGTGCCAGCAGTGAAGGGCAGGGGGCCTACAATGAGCAGTTCTTC	CASSEGQGAYNEQFF	TRBJ2-1	-	TRBD1	15	TRBV6-1
TGTGCCAGCAGTTCCTCCAGGGAGGGGTCCTACGAGCAGTACTTC	CASSSSREGSYEQYF	TRBJ2-7	-	TRBD2	15	TRBV6-6
TGTGCCAGCAGCTCCCAGGGGAATGAGCAGTTCTTC	CASSSQGNEQFF	TRBJ2-1	-	-	12	TRBV7-9
TGTGCCAGTAGTATAGAGAAGACGGAGAAGTATGGCTACACCTTC	CASSIEKTEKYGYTF	TRBJ1-2	-	-	15	TRBV19
TGTGCCACCAGCAGAGGGACAGCATCTTTCTATGGCTACACCTTC	CATSRGTASFYGYTF	TRBJ1-2	-	-	15	TRBV15
TGTGCCAGCAGCTCCCTGACTAGCGGGGGGGACTACAATGAGCAGTTCTTC	CASSSLTSGGDYNEQFF	TRBJ2-1	-	TRBD2	17	TRBV7-2
TGTGCTAGTGGTTTGGCGACCAAGGACAGCATGAACACTGAAGCTTTCTTT	CASGLATKDSMNTEAFF	TRBJ1-1	-	-	17	TRBV12-5
TGTGCCAGTAGTCCGCCAGGTTCTTCCTACGAGCAGTACTTC	CASSPPGSSYEQYF	TRBJ2-7	-	-	14	TRBV19
TGTGCCAGCAGGCGGACAGGGGCAGGGGCGAAGGTGTCTGAAGCTTTCTTT	CASRRTGAGAKVSEAFF	TRBJ1-1	once	TRBD1	17	TRBV7-2